This TCR beta chain appears in the sequencing data of a study of cytomegalovirus exposure and HLA in healthy donors. Study-level results: As a later analysis showed, a missense DCLRE1C variant was linked to trimming of TCR beta V- and J-genes. Most subjects' HLA-A and HLA-B alleles were reportedly predicted from TCR beta sequences. Specific recognition of CMV antigens was confirmed in vitro for a few chains (all CMV-associated).

Comments on this clone: The antigen is not known.

Healthy donors of bone marrow made up the group. The V gene end was trimmed by 6 bases and the J gene end by 0 bases; junction bases not matched to a gene: 2. The CDR3 totals 14 residues. Germline CDR1 reads MNHEY; CDR2 reads SVGAGI. Primers: 60 Vbeta forward and 13 Jbeta reverse. Sequencing was performed with immunoSEQ multiplex PCR; in TCRdb, only in-frame clones are kept and a portion is missing. This table holds 150,000 to 180,000 clones, more than 75% found once. The rearrangement joins TRBV6-5 to TRBJ1-3; 7 bases are a match to TRBD1. Sequenced: PBMCs. This TCR was sampled from a man in his thirties or forties in good health and CMV-seropositive. CDR3 coding DNA: TGTGCCAGCAGACAGGGGAACTCTGGAAACACCATATATTTT. Protein: CASRQGNSGNTIYF.